This T cell receptor beta chain was found in a study of cytomegalovirus exposure and HLA in healthy donors. Overall study results and limits: Many donors shared some public TCRs, even though most TCR sequences were rare. Earlier analysis yielded a pattern in which most TCR beta V segments were productive about 90% or about 30% of the time. CMV serostatus was the only immune exposure information that was available. A later analysis showed TCR association rates differing by HLA locus, peaking at DRB1 and lowest at HLA-C.

Regarding this clone: Its antigen is unidentified.

Germline-derived CDR1 and CDR2 are SEHNR and FQNEAQ (reference sequence). V was shortened by 2 bases and J by 8 bases, with 9 bases between the two germline ends. This CDR3 region has 12 residues. Researchers ran the PCR with 60 Vbeta and 13 Jbeta primers. TCRdb's copy holds only in-frame clones and misses some; the assay was immunoSEQ multiplex PCR. The sample has some 140,000 clones; roughly 80% are singletons. The sequence came from a woman in her fifties or sixties in good health and CMV-seropositive. Input material: PBMCs. The rearrangement joins TRBV7-9 to TRBJ1-1; no clear D gene. The CDR3 here is CASSLTAREAFF. The CDR3 coding sequence is TGTGCCAGCAGCTTAACGGCCAGGGAAGCTTTCTTT.